This section outlines one T cell receptor beta chain sequence together with its context. CDR1 is PRHDT, CDR2 FYEKMQ, per germline (reference sequence). Trimming removed 1 base from V and 8 bases from J; junction bases left unmatched: 14. This CDR3 has 17 amino acids. The sample originates from a study of blood T cell repertoires in COVID-19. Background on the study: PBMCs, B-cell-depleted T cells, or T cells provided the cDNA or gDNA that made up the material.

Produced via immunoSEQ multiplex PCR; TCRdb's table is partial and in-frame only. The sample contains roughly 260,000 clones, roughly 86% of which appear only once. This rearrangement joins TRBV13 to TRBJ2-1; 7 positions match TRBD2. Sample: peripheral blood. This clonotype originated in a man in his forties who had recovered from COVID-19. For the CDR3, the DNA is TGTGCCAGCAGCTTAGAGGCGATAGGCGGGAGAATCGATGAGCAGTTCTTC. The encoded protein is CASSLEAIGGRIDEQFF.